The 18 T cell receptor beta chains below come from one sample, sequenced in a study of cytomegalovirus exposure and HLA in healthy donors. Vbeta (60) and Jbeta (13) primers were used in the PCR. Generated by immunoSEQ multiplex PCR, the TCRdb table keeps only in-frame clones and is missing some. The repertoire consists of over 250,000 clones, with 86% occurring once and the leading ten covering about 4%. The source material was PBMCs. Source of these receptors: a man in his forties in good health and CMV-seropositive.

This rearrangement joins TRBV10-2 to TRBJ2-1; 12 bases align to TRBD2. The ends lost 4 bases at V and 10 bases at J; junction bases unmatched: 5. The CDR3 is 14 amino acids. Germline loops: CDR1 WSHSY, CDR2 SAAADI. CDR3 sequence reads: CASSALAGGAEQFF. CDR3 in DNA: TGCGCCAGCAGTGCTCTAGCGGGAGGGGCAGAGCAGTTCTTC.

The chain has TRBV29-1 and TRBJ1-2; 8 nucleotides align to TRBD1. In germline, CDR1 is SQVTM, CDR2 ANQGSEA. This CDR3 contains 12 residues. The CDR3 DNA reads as TGCAGGGCGGGACAGGAGGCAGAAGGCTACACCTTC. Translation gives CRAGQEAEGYTF.

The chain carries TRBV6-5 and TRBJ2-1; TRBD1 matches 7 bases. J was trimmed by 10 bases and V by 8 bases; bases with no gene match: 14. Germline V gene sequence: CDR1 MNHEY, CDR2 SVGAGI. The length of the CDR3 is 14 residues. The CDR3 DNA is TGTGCCAGCTCTCTCCTAGGACAGGCACCCGAGCAGTTCTTC. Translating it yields CASSLLGQAPEQFF.

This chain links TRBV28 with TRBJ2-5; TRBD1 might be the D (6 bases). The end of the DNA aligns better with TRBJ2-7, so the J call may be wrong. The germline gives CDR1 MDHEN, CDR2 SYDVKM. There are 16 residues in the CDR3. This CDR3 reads CASSLLGLDRAYEQYF. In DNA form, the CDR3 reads TGTGCCAGCAGTTTATTAGGCCTGGACAGAGCCTACGAGCAGTACTTC.

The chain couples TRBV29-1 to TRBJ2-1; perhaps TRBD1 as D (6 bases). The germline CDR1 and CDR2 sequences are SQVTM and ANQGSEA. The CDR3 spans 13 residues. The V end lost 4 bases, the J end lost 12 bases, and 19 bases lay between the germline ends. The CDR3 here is CSVGGRQVQRQFF. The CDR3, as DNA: TGCAGCGTTGGGGGACGACAGGTTCAGCGGCAGTTCTTC.

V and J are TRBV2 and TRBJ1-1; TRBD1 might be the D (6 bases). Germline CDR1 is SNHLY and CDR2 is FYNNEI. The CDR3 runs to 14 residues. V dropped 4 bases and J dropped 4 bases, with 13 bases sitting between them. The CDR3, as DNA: TGTGCCAGCAGTGTTCAGGGGCCCGGCACTGAAGCTTTCTTT. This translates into CASSVQGPGTEAFF.

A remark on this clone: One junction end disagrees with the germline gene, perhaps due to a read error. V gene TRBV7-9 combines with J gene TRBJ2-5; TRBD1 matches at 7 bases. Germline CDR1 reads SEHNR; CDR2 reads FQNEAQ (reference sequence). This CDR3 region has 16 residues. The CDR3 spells CSSSPQGGRFQETQYF. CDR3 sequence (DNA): TGTTCCAGCAGCCCCCAAGGGGGCAGGTTCCAAGAGACCCAGTACTTC. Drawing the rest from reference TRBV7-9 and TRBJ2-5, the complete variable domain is DTGVSQNPRHKITKRGQNVTFRCDPISEHNRLYWYRQTLGQGPEFLTYFQNEAQLEKSRLLSDRFSAERPKGSFSTLEIQRTEQGDSAMYLCSSSPQGGRFQETQYFGPGTRLLVL.

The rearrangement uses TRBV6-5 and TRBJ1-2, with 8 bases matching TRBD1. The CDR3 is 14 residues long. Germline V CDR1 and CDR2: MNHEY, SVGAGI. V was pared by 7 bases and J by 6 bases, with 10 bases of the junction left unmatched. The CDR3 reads CASTQPRTGNGYTF. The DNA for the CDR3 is TGTGCCAGCACCCAACCCCGGACAGGGAATGGCTACACCTTC.

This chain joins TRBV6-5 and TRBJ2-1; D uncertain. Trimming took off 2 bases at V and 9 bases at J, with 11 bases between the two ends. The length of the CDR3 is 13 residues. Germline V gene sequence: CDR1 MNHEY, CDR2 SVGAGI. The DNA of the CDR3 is TGTGCCAGCAGTTACGATTTTTGGAGTGAGCAGTTCTTC. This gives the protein CASSYDFWSEQFF.

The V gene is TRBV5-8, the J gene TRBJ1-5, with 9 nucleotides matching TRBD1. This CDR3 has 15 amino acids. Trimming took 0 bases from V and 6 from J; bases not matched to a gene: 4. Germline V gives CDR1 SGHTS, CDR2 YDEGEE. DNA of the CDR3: TGTGCCAGCAGCTTGGGGACAGGGGTCGGTCAGCCCCAGCATTTT. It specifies CASSLGTGVGQPQHF. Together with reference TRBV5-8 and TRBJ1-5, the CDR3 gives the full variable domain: EAGVTQSPTHLIKTRGQQATLRCSPISGHTSVYWYQQALGLGLQFLLWYDEGEERNRGNFPPRFSGRQFPNYSSELNVNALELEDSALYLCASSLGTGVGQPQHFGDGTRLSIL.

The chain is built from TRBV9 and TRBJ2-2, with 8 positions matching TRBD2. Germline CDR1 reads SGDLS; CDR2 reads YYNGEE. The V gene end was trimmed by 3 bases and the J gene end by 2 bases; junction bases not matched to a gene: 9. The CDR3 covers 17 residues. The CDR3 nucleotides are TGTGCCAGCAGCGCCCCCTCCGGGAGGGATAACACCGGGGAGCTGTTTTTT. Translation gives CASSAPSGRDNTGELFF.

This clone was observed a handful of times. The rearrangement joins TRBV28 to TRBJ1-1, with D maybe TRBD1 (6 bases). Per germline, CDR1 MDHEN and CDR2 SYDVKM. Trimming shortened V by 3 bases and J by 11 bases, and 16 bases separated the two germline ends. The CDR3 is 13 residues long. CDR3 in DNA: TGTGCCAGCAGTTTCGCAGGACAGCTCGGGGCTTTCTTT. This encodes CASSFAGQLGAFF. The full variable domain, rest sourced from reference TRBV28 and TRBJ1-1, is DVKVTQSSRYLVKRTGEKVFLECVQDMDHENMFWYRQDPGLGLRLIYFSYDVKMKEKGDIPEGYSVSREKKERFSLILESASTNQTSMYLCASSFAGQLGAFFGQGTRLTVV.

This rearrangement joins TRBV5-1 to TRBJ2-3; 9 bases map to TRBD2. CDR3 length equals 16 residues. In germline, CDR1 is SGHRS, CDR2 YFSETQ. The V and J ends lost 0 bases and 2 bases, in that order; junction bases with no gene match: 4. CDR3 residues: CASSLDLAGDTDTQYF. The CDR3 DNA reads TGCGCCAGCAGCTTGGATTTAGCGGGAGACACAGATACGCAGTATTTT.

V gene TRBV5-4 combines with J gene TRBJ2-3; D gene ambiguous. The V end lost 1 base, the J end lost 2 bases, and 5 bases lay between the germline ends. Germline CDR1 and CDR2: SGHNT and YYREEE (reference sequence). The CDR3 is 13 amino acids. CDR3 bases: TGTGCCAGCAGCTTGTGGCCCACAGATACGCAGTATTTT. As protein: CASSLWPTDTQYF.

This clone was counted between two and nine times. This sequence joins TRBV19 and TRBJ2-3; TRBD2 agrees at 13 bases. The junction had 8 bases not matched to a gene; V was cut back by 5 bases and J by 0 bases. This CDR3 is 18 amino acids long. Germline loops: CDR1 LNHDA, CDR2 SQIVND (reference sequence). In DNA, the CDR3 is TGTGCCAGTAGTGGCGGACTAGCGGGAGTGCCTAGCACAGATACGCAGTATTTT. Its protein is CASSGGLAGVPSTDTQYF.

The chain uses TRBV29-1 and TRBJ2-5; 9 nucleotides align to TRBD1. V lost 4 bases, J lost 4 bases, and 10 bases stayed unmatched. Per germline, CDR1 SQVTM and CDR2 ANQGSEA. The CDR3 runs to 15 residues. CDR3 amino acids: CSVVGEDRGGETQYF. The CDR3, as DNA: TGCAGCGTTGTAGGGGAGGACAGGGGAGGAGAGACCCAGTACTTC.

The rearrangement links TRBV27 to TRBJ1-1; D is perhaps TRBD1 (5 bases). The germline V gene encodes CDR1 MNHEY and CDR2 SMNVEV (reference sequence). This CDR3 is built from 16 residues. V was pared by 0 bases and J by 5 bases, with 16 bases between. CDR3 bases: TGTGCCAGCAGTTTATCGTTCGGGGGATTGCAGACTGAAGCTTTCTTT. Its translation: CASSLSFGGLQTEAFF.

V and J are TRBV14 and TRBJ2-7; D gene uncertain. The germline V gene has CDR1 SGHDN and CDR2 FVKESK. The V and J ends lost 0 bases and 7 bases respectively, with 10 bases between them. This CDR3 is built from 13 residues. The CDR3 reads CASSQEVAGEQYF. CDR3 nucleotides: TGTGCCAGCAGCCAAGAAGTAGCCGGGGAGCAGTACTTC.